This T cell receptor beta chain comes out of a study of early T cells in non-severe SARS-CoV-2 infection. The wider study: Sequenced material consisted of bulk RNA (from unsorted whole blood), and chains were unpaired.

This clonotype was seen a few times. Trimming removed 10 bases from V and 4 bases from J; junction bases left unmatched: 18. The germline CDR1 and CDR2 sequences are SGHVS and FNYEAQ. This CDR3 has 16 amino acids. The TCR library protocol was used to attach unique molecular identifiers. These identifiers were attached to individual cDNA molecules. TCRdb called the 5' RACE reads again in MiXCR, with one record for every CDR3 protein. The sample lists about 85,000 distinct CDR3 sequences, over 13% occurring once. This TCR was sampled from an adult who was a healthcare worker with PCR-confirmed SARS-CoV-2 infection or an uninfected control (not recorded which). The chain links TRBV7-6 to TRBJ2-5; 7 bases match TRBD2. Source material: whole blood. The CDR3 loop is CAITPKLASPPETQYF. CDR3 DNA sequence: TGTGCCATTACCCCGAAACTAGCGAGCCCCCCAGAGACCCAGTACTTC. Complete variable domain (other parts from reference TRBV7-6 and TRBJ2-5): GAGVSQSPRYKVTKRGQDVALRCDPISGHVSLYWYRQALGQGPEFLTYFNYEAQQDKSGLPNDRFSAERPEGSISTLTIQRTEQRDSAMYRCAITPKLASPPETQYFGPGTRLLVL.